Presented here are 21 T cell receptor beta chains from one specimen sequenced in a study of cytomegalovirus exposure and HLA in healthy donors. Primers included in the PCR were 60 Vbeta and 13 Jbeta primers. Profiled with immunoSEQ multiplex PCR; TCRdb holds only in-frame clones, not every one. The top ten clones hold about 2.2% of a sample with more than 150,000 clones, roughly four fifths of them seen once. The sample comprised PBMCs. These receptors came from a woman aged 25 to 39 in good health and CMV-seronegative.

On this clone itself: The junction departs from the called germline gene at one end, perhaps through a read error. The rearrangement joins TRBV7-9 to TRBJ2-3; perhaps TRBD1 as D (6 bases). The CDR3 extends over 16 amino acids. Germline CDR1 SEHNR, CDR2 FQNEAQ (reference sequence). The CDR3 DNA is TGTTCCAGCAGCAGCCACAGGGTTCTAGTGGCAGATACGCAGTATTTT. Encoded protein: CSSSSHRVLVADTQYF.

CDR3: CASSHRGGETQYF. The DNA for the CDR3 is TGTGCCAGCTCTCACAGGGGCGGGGAGACCCAGTACTTC. The V call is TRBV6-5, the J call TRBJ2-5; 7 nucleotides align to TRBD1. The CDR3 covers 13 residues. The V gene's germline CDR1 is MNHEY and CDR2 SVGAGI. J was trimmed by 5 bases and V by 8 bases; bases with no gene match: 8.

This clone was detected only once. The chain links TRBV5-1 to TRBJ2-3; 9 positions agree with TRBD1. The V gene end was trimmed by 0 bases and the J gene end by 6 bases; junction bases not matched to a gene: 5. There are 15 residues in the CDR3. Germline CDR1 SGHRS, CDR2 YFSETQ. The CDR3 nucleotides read TGCGCCAGCAGCTTGGGGGACAGGGTTGGCGATACGCAGTATTTT. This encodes CASSLGDRVGDTQYF.

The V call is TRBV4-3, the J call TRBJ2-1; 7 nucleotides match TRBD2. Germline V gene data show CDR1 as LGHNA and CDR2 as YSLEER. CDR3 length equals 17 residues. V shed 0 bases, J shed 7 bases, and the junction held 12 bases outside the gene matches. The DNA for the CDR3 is TGCGCCAGCAGCCAAGATCTCCGCGGGGGAGAGAAGAATGAGCAGTTCTTC. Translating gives CASSQDLRGGEKNEQFF.

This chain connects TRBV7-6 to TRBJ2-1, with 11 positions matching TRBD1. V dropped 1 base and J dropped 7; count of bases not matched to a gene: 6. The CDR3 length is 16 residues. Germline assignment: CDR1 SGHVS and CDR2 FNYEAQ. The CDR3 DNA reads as TGTGCCAGCAGCTTAGTAGATGGACAGGGGGCGAATGAGCAGTTCTTC. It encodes CASSLVDGQGANEQFF.

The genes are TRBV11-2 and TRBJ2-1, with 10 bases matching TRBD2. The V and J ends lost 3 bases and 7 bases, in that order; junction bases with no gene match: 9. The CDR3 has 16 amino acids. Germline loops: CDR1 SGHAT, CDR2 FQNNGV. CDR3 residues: CASSLRSGGAWNEQFF. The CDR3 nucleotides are TGTGCCAGCAGCTTGAGGAGCGGGGGGGCTTGGAATGAGCAGTTCTTC.

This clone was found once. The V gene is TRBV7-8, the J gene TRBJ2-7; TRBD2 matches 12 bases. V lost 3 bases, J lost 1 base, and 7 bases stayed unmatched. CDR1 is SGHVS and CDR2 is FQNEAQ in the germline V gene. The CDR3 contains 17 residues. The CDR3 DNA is TGTGCCAGCAGCTTCCGCCCTAGCGGGAGGGCATCCTACGAGCAGTACTTC. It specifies CASSFRPSGRASYEQYF.

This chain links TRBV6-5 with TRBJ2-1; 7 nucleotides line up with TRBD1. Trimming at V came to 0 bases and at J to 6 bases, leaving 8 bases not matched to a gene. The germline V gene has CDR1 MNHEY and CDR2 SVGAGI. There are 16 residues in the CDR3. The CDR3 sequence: CASSYSGLAGGNEQFF. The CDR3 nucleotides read TGTGCCAGCAGTTACTCTGGTCTGGCAGGGGGCAATGAGCAGTTCTTC.

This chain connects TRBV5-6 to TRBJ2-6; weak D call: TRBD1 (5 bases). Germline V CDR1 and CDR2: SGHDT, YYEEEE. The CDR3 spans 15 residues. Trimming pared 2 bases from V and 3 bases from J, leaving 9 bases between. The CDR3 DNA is TGTGCCAGCAGCTTCAGGGTTGGTGGGGCCAACGTCCTGACTTTC. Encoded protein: CASSFRVGGANVLTF.

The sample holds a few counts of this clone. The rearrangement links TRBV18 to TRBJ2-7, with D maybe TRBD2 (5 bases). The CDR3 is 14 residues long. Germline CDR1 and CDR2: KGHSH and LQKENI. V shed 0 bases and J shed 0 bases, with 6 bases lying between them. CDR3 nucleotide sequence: TGTGCCAGCTCACCACCTAGCGACTCCTACGAGCAGTACTTC. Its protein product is CASSPPSDSYEQYF.

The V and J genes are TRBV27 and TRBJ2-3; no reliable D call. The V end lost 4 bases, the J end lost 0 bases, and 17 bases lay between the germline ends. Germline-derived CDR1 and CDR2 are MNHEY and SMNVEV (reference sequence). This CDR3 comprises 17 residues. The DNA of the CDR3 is TGTGCCAGCAGTTACACAGCAACAAACCCTAGCACAGATACGCAGTATTTT. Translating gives CASSYTATNPSTDTQYF.

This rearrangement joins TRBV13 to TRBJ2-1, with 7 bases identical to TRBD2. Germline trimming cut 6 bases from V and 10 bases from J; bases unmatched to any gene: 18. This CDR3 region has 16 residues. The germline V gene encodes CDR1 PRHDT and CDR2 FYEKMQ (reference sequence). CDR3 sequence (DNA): TGTGCCAGCAGAAATGTGAGGGAGGGCCGTACAAGAGAGCAGTTCTTC. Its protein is CASRNVREGRTREQFF.

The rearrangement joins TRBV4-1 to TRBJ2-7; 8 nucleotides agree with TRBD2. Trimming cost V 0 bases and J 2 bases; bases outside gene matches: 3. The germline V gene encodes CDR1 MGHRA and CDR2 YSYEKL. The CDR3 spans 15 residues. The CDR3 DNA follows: TGCGCCAGCAGCCAAGACTTAGCGGGGCCCTACGAGCAGTACTTC. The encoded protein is CASSQDLAGPYEQYF.

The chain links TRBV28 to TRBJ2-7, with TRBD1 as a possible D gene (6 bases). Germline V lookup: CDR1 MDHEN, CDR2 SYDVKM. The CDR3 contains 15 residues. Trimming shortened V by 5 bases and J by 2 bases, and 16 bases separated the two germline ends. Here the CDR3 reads CASSKTGQTTYEQYF. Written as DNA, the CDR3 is TGTGCCAGCAGTAAGACAGGCCAGACAACCTACGAGCAGTACTTC.

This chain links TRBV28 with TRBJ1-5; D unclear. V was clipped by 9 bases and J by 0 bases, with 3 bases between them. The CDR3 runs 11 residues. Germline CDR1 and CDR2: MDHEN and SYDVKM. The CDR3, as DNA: TGTGCCAGTAATAGCAATCAGCCCCAGCATTTT. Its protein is CASNSNQPQHF.

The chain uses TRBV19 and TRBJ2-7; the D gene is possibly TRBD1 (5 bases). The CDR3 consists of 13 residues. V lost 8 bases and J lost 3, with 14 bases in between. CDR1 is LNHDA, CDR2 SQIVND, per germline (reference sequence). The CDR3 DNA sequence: TGTGCCAGTTCGTCAGGGAAGGGCTACGAGCAGTACTTC. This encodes CASSSGKGYEQYF.

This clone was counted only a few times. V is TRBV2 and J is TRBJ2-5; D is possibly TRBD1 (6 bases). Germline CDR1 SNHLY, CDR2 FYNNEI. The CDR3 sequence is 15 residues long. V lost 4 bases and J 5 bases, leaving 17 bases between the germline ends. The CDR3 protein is CASSVVGARVETQYF. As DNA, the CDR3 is TGTGCCAGCAGTGTGGTGGGGGCGCGGGTGGAGACCCAGTACTTC.

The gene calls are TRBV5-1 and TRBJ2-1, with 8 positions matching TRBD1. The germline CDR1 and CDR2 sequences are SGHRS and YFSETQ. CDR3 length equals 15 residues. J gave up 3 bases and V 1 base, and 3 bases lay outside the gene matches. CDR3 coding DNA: TGCGCCAGCAGCTTGACAGGGGGAATCTACAATGAGCAGTTCTTC. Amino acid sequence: CASSLTGGIYNEQFF.

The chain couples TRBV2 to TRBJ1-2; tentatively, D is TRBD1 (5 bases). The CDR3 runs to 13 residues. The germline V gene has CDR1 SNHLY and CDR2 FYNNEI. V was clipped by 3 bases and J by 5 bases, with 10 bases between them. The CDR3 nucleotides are TGTGCCAGCAGTGAGGGGCTGCGGTATGGCTACACCTTC. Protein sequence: CASSEGLRYGYTF.

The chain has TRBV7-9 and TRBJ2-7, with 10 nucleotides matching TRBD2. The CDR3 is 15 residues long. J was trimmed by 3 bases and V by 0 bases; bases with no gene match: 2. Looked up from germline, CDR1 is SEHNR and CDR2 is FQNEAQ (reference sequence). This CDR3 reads CASSLAAGGLYEQYF. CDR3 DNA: TGTGCCAGCAGCTTAGCAGCGGGGGGGCTCTACGAGCAGTACTTC.

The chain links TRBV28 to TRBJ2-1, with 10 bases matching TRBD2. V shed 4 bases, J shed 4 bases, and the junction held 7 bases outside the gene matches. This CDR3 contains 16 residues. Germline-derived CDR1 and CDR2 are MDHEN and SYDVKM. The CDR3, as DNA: TGTGCCAGCAGTTCATTCCTAGCGGGAGTGTACAATGAGCAGTTCTTC. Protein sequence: CASSSFLAGVYNEQFF.